The clone carrying this TCR beta chain was found a few times. The target antigen is unknown. The germline V gene has CDR1 SNHLY and CDR2 FYNNEI. The germline V and J ends were trimmed by 5 bases and 3 bases, with 11 bases remaining between them. This CDR3 region has 13 residues. Primers for the PCR totalled 60 Vbeta and 13 Jbeta. Measured with immunoSEQ multiplex PCR; TCRdb has only the in-frame clones, and not every one. The repertoire includes around 90,000 clones, roughly four fifths of them detected once, and around a tenth sits in the top ten. The source of the sample is a study of cytomegalovirus exposure and HLA in healthy donors. Overall study findings and caveats: As a later analysis showed, several of the most significant clusters appeared to be linked to common viral pathogens. Likely technical artifact: a cluster of highly shared sequence variants. Productive rates of about 87% or about 30% were seen for most TCR beta V segments in an earlier analysis.

V and J are TRBV2 and TRBJ2-7; tentatively, D is TRBD1 (6 bases). What was sequenced was PBMCs. This TCR came from a human donor in good health. This CDR3 reads CASSSQDSYEQYF. The CDR3 DNA reads as TGTGCCAGCAGTTCTCAGGACAGCTACGAGCAGTACTTC.